The sequence of this T cell receptor beta chain was determined in a study of blood T cell repertoires in COVID-19. Study context: Nucleic acid was either cDNA or gDNA, and it came from T cells, B-cell-depleted T cells, or PBMCs.

Trimming cost V 2 bases and J 4 bases; bases outside gene matches: 5. The germline CDR1 and CDR2 sequences are SGHRS and YFSETQ. The CDR3 has 14 residues. Cohort placement rested on clinical history that participants reported themselves. As handled by the study authors: Reference gene primer amplification yielded estimated nucleated cell counts. Sequencing was performed with immunoSEQ multiplex PCR; in TCRdb, only in-frame clones are kept and a portion is missing. The V and J calls and clone size come from that table; D and trimming were worked out from the DNA. The sample contains about 480,000 clones, 80% to 90% of which appear only once.

Sequencing input: PBMCs or T cells enriched from blood (not recorded which). V is TRBV5-1 and J is TRBJ1-2; TRBD1 matches 7 bases. The source is a woman aged 60-70 years who had recovered from COVID-19. CDR3 loop: CASSLGTESYGYTF. The CDR3, as DNA: TGCGCCAGCAGCTTAGGGACAGAAAGCTATGGCTACACCTTC.